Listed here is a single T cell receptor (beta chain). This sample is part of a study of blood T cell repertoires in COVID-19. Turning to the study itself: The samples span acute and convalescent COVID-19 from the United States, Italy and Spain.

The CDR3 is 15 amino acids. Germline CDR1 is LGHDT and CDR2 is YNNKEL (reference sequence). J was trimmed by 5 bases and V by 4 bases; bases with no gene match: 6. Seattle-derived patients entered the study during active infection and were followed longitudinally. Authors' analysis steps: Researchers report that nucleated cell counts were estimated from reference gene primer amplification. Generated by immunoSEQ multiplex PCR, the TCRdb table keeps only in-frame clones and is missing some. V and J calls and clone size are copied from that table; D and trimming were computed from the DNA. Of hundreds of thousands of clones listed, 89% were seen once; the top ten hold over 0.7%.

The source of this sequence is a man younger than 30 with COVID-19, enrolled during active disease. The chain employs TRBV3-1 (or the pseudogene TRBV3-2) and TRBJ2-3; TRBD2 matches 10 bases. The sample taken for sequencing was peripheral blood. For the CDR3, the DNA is TGTGCCAGCAGCCGAATAGCGGGAGGTGTAGATACGCAGTATTTT. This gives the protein CASSRIAGGVDTQYF.